This TCR beta chain appears in the sequencing data of a study of OX40 agonist ivuxolimab in advanced cancers. This clone was recorded once. The CDR3 covers 15 residues. Losses at the gene ends were 5 bases for V and 6 bases for J; bases not matched to a gene: 8. Germline V gene data show CDR1 as SGHTA and CDR2 as FQGNSA. The data were produced by immunoSEQ multiplex PCR, yet TCRdb's version contains in-frame clones alone and is incomplete. The table includes about 93,000 clones, about 88% detected once. The chain is built from TRBV7-2 and TRBJ2-1; 9 nucleotides agree with TRBD2. The TCR originated in an adult with an advanced solid tumor such as melanoma, head and neck, liver or kidney cancer. This sample comprised CD4+ or CD8+ T cells sorted from blood, obtained in a trial of the OX40 agonist ivuxolimab. The CDR3 here is CASSLLAGVGNEQFF. CDR3 coding DNA: TGTGCCAGCAGCCTCTTAGCGGGAGTCGGCAATGAGCAGTTCTTC.